Here is one TCR beta chain with its context. What this receptor recognizes is not known. No per-base quality is available; no much larger clone lies one base away. The source of the sample is a study of cytomegalovirus exposure and HLA in healthy donors (dated by TCRdb to about 2017). Background for the entire study: An earlier analysis of approximately 640 of the donors reported 250 to 350 Gb of sequence data and 117 million unique TCR beta sequences from 150 million to 200 million T cells. A later genetic analysis took genome-wide SNP genotypes for about 55% of the roughly 700 donors and used that subset as a discovery cohort. Around 330 gigabases of sequencing data and 75 million to 85 million unique TCR sequences made up an early release that covered about 640 HLA-typed donors. The aim of the study was to test whether cataloging public T cell receptors could identify signatures of past pathogen exposure. Among the roughly 400 genotyped donors, 75% to 90% belonged to the genetic ancestry cluster associated with self-reported Caucasian donors. In an earlier analysis of 587 of the donors, high-throughput TCR beta sequencing was used to judge whether each TCR beta V gene segment behaved as functional or pseudogenic. HLA typing covered class I and class II loci at four-digit resolution. A separate validation cohort of some 130 different subjects was used in addition to the roughly 620-subject first cohort. Across 300 to 400 genotyped donors of the cohort, an average of approximately 220,000 unique TCR beta nucleotide sequences per donor were sequenced, and 15% to 20% of those sequences were non-productive. Because of strong linkage in the cohort, four to six DR-DQ haplotypes were treated as single units for association and clustering. Rather than using new phenotypic data, the later analysis identified candidate immune exposures from TCR beta sequences and from how often those sequences occurred across donors. Typing coverage varied by locus: roughly 629-640 donors for A, B, C, DRB1 and DQB1; roughly 500 for DQA1; around 570 for DPA1; approximately 450 for DPB1. Every repertoire in the discovery cohort had been generated on one and the same sequencing platform. Alongside the repertoire data, information on donor age, sex, ethnicity and CMV serostatus was compiled. The T cell repertoires of 666 subjects were profiled by immunosequencing and related to cytomegalovirus serostatus. High-throughput TCR immunosequencing, statistical association of individual TCRs with disease status, and machine learning were combined to predict cytomegalovirus infection status. A later analysis re-examined previously published TCR beta repertoires from several hundred donors and added high-resolution HLA genotyping to investigate patterns of TCR occurrence. Findings and caveats that apply to the study as a whole: Immune exposure information for the cohort was limited to CMV serostatus. Correlated functional status among segregating V segments might be attributable to linkage disequilibrium, but an unknown experimental factor could not be ruled out. The authors suggested that the approach could potentially be extended to other disease states and immunological phenotypes. In vitro tests confirmed that a few of the cytomegalovirus-associated TCR beta chains recognize cytomegalovirus antigens. A further reported finding was that TCR beta sequences accurately predicted the HLA-A and HLA-B alleles for most subjects in the first cohort. Assigning TCR associations to individual alleles was difficult when HLA alleles, especially DR and DQ, strongly co-occurred. Compared with the roughly 720-donor mean, donors in an Asian-associated ancestry cluster had fewer N-insertions in productive TCRs, according to a later genetic analysis. Only TCR beta chains were sequenced in this cohort, and the absence of alpha or paired-chain data limited detectable features. The presence/absence analyses assumed that sequencing depth was roughly uniform across donors, and that assumption may not be true. Cytomegalovirus status was reported to be diagnosed by the classifier with high specificity and sensitivity in both the original and validation cohorts. In an earlier analysis of approximately 590 of the donors, most TCR beta V segments appeared in productive rearrangements about 87% or about 30% of the time, broadly matching IMGT annotations. In a later analysis, 15,000 to 20,000 TCR beta sequences were associated with specific HLA alleles at a false discovery rate of 0.05. Most TCR sequences were seen in very few donors, while some public TCRs were found in many individuals. A cluster of highly shared sequence variants was judged likely to be a technical artifact of the sequencing pipeline. A later analysis reported that several top co-occurrence clusters appeared linked to parvovirus B19, influenza, CMV and Epstein-Barr virus. Roughly 17 rarely observed V segments, including chromosome 9 orphons, were excluded from the earlier analysis of about 500 of the donors because counts were too low. A later genetic analysis associated a missense DCLRE1C variant with V-gene and J-gene trimming of TCR beta chains, and an independent cohort replicated the association. A later analysis found that most CMV-associated TCR beta chains appeared HLA-restricted, with HLA associations seemingly driven largely by CMV exposure. In a later analysis, the rate of TCR association differed among HLA loci, with DRB1 alleles having the most associated TCRs and HLA-C alleles having the fewest. In a later analysis, HLA-associated TCR beta chains were found to be more clonally expanded and to have lower generation probabilities than equally common non-associated chains. Because HLA typing was unavailable for some donors at each locus, only the typed subset was used in association tests. A total of 150 to 200 TCR beta chains were listed by the study as associated with cytomegalovirus. Because the 87-base-pair reads could not distinguish some IMGT-functional V segments, including TRBV6-2 and TRBV6-3, those segments were excluded.

Germline trimming amounts to 1 base on V and 7 bases on J, with 5 as the count of junction bases outside the gene matches. According to the germline V gene, CDR1 reads SGDLS and CDR2 reads YYNGEE. The CDR3 goes from the cysteine to the phenylalanine over 17 residues. Left in the record is the CDR3 DNA by itself, 51 bases read in frame from the first base. The cohort comprised some 730 healthy bone marrow donors. Cohort members were all nominally healthy when sampled, although unrecorded immune exposures were likely present. The donor tested CMV seronegative and was one of the 352 seronegative cohort members. A peripheral blood sample was collected from each donor, and TCR beta sequencing was performed on peripheral blood mononuclear cells. Genomic DNA was extracted from the blood cell samples with the Qiagen DNeasy Blood Extraction Kit. Libraries came from the immunoSEQ multiplex PCR assay. For the multiplex PCR, a mixture combining 60 forward primers for TCR Vbeta segments and 13 reverse primers for TCR Jbeta segments was used. A multiplex PCR assay on genomic DNA amplified the CDR3 region of rearranged TCR beta genes. The amplified TCR beta libraries were sequenced on the Illumina HiSeq System as 87-base-pair reads. The original pipeline was this. In a later analysis, tens of millions of unique TCR beta chains were counted across the approximately 640 repertoires, and approximately 11 million of these chains were shared by at least two donors. To remove PCR and sequencing errors, raw reads were error-corrected and collapsed into unique sequences using a nearest-neighbor algorithm that merged closely related sequences. CDR3 sequences were aligned to IMGT reference sequences to assign V, D and J gene segments. For a sequence to be retained, a match of at least six nucleotides to both a V gene segment and a J gene segment was required. A rearrangement was called productive if the CDR3 had no stop codons and remained in frame with V and J, and every other rearrangement was called non-productive. CDR3 was defined by IMGT convention, running from the second conserved V-encoded cysteine to the conserved J-encoded phenylalanine. Sequences without an unambiguous match to a single V gene segment were excluded from the earlier analysis of several hundred of the donors. An earlier analysis of approximately 590 of the donors called V segments functional above 56.7% productive rearrangements and segregating when the between-donor standard deviation exceeded 5%. A statistical classification framework was developed to diagnose cytomegalovirus status using the catalog of TCR beta chain sequences. In a later analysis, TCR nucleotide sequences were compared against IMGT/GENE-DB human TR gene sequences so that V and J genes could be assigned. Using the TCRdist pipeline, a later analysis assigned CDR3 sequences along with most-parsimonious VDJ recombination scenarios. A later analysis defined each TCR beta chain by its CDR3 amino acid sequence plus V-gene family, and excluded reads lacking a unique V-gene family. A later analysis removed 592 highly shared, low-generation-probability nucleotide sequences to deal with suspected cross-contamination and a sequencing artifact. For each public chain, a later analysis derived a clonal expansion index from normalized ranks of inferred template counts within each repertoire. Generation probabilities in a later analysis came from a VDJ recombination model fitted to out-of-frame rearrangements, and those results were checked against IGoR. Hypergeometric tests were used in a later analysis to score TCR-TCR, TCR-HLA and TCR-CMV co-occurrence, with a repertoire-size bias correction applied to the TCR pairs. False discovery rates were estimated in a later analysis by permuting HLA or CMV assignments 20 times. In a later analysis, co-occurring TCRs were grouped using DBSCAN, and TCRdist sequence similarity was added for clustering within HLA-allele-positive subsets. Repertoires with fewer than 30,000 or more than 120,000 public chains were left out of co-occurrence clustering, as were several repertoires with anomalous nucleotide sharing. Held by TCRdb, this immuneACCESS table contains in-frame sequences only and omits some clones. Under half of the omission traces to an unresolved V gene where checked; the cause of the rest is unknown. D and trimming were read from the DNA, whereas the V and J calls and clone size are those reported in that table. In this sample the table shows under 250,000 clones, 80% to 90% of which occur a single time. The top ten clones comprise roughly 0.22% of the sample.

Recombination connected TRBV9 to TRBJ2-1, with 16 bases matching TRBD2. Sample: PBMCs. This receptor was obtained from a girl aged 2 to 10 in good health and CMV-seronegative. CDR3 loop: CASSVQLGLAGGNEQFF. The nucleotide sequence reads TGTGCCAGCAGCGTACAATTGGGACTAGCGGGAGGGAATGAGCAGTTCTTC.